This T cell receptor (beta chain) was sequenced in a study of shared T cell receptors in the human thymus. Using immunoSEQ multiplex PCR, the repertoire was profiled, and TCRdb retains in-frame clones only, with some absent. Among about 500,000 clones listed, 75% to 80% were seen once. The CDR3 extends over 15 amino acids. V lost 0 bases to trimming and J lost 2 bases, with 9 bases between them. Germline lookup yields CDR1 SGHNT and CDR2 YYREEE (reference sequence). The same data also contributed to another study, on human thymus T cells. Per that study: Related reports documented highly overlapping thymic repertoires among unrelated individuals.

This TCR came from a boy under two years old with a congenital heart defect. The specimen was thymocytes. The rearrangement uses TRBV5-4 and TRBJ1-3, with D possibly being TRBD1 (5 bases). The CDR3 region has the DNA TGTGCCAGCAGCTTGGACAGGATCCCTGGAAACACCATATATTTT. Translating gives CASSLDRIPGNTIYF.